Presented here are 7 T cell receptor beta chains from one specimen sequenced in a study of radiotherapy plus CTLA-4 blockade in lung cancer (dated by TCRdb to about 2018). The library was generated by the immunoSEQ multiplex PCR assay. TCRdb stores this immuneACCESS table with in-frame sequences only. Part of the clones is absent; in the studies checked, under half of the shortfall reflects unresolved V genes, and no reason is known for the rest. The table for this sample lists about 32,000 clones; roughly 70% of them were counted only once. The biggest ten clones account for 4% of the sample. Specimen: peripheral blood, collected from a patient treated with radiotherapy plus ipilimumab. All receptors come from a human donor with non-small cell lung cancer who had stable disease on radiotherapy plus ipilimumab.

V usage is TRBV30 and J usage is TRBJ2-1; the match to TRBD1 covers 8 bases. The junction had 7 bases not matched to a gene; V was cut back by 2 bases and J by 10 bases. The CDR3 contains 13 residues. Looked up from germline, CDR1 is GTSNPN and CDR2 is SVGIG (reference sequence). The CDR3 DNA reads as TGTGCCTGGAGTAGGGACAGGAGGAGGGAGCAGTTCTTC. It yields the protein CAWSRDRRREQFF.

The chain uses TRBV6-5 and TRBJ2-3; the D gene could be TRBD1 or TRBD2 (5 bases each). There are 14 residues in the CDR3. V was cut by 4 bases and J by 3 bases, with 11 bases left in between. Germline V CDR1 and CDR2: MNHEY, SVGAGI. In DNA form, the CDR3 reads TGTGCCAGCAGTTCTATCAGGGAGACAGATACGCAGTATTTT. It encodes CASSSIRETDTQYF.

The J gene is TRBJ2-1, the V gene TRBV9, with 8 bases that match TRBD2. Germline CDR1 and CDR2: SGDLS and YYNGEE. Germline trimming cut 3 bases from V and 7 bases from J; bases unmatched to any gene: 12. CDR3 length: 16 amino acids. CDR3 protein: CASSGGSGSPSNEQFF. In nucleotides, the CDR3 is TGTGCCAGCAGCGGGGGAAGCGGGAGTCCATCTAATGAGCAGTTCTTC.

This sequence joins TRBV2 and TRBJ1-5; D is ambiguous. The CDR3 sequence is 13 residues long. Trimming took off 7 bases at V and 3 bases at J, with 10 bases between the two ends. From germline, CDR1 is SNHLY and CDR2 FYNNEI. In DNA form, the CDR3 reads TGTGCCAGCATCCGTGGTCTCAATCAGCCCCAGCATTTT. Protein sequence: CASIRGLNQPQHF.

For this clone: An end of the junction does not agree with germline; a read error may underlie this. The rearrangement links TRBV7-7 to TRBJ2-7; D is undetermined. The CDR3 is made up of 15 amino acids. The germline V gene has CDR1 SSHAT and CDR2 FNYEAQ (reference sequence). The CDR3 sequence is CASSSGPSLMNEQYF. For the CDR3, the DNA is TGTGCTAGCAGCTCTGGGCCGTCTTTGATGAACGAGCAGTACTTC.

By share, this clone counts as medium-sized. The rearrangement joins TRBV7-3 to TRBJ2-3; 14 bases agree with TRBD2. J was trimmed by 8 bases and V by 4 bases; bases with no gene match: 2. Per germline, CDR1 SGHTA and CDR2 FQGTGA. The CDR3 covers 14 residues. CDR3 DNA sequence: TGTGCCAGCAGCTCCGGACTAGCGGGAGGTACGCAGTATTTT. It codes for CASSSGLAGGTQYF.

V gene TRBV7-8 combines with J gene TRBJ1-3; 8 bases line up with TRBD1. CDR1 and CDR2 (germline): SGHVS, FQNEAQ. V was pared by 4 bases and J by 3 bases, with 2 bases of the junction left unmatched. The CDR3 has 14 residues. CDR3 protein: CASSWTGNGNTIYF. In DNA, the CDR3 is TGTGCCAGCAGCTGGACAGGGAATGGAAACACCATATATTTT.